This T cell receptor (beta chain) was recovered during a study of blood T cell repertoires in COVID-19. Study information: The United States, Italy and Spain provided the acute and convalescent COVID-19 samples.

V was clipped by 4 bases and J by 3 bases; unmatched bases: 5. The CDR3 consists of 15 residues. CDR1 and CDR2 (germline): SGHRS, YFSETQ. Original processing methods: By means of reference gene primer amplification, nucleated cell counts were estimated. This table comes from immunoSEQ multiplex PCR, and its TCRdb copy is limited to in-frame clones, with some not included. V and J calls and clone size are given by that table; D and trimming were obtained from the DNA. The sample carries more than 50,000 clones, 90% recorded once. The chain joins TRBV5-1 to TRBJ2-3; 10 bases map to TRBD2. This receptor was taken from a man older than 75 with acute or convalescent COVID-19. Material for sequencing was peripheral blood. The CDR3 region has the DNA TGCGCCAGCAGCATAGCGGGGGGCTCGACAGATACGCAGTATTTT. Protein: CASSIAGGSTDTQYF. The whole variable domain, filled in from reference TRBV5-1 and TRBJ2-3, reads KAGVTQTPRYLIKTRGQQVTLSCSPISGHRSVSWYQQTPGQGLQFLFEYFSETQRNKGNFPGRFSGRQFSNSRSEMNVSTLELGDSALYLCASSIAGGSTDTQYFGPGTRLTVL.